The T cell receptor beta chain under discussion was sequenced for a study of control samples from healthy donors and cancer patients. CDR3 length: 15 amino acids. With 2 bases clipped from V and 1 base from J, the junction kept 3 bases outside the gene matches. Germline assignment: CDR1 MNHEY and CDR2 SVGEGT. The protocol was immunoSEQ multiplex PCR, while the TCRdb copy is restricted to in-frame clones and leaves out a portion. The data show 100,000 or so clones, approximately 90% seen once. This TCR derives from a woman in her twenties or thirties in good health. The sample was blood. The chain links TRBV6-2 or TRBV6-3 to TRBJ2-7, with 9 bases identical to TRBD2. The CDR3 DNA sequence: TGTGCCAGCAGTTACGCCGCGGGAGGGTCCTACGAGCAGTACTTC. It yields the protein CASSYAAGGSYEQYF.